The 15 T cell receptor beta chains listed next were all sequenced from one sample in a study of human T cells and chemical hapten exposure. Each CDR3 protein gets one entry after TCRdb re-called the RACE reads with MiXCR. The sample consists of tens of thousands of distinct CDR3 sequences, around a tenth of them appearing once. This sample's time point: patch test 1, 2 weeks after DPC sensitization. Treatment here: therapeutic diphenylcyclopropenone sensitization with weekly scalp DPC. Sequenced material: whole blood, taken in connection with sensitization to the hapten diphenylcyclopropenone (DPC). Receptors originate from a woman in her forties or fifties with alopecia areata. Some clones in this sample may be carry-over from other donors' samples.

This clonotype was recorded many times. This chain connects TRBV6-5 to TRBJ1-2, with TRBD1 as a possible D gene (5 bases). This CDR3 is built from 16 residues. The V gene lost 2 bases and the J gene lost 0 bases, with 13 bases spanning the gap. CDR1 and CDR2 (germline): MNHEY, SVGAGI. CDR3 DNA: TGTGCCAGCAGTTACCATCCCCAGGGAGCTAACTATGGCTACACCTTC. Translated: CASSYHPQGANYGYTF.

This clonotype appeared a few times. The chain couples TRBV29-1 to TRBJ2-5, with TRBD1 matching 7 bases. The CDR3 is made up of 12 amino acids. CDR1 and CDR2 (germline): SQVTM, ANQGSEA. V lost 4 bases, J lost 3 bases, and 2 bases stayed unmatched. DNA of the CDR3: TGCAGCGTTGGGGACAGAAAAGAGACCCAGTACTTC. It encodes CSVGDRKETQYF. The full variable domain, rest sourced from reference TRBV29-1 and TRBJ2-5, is SAVISQKPSRDICQRGTSLTIQCQVDSQVTMMFWYRQQPGQSLTLIATANQGSEATYESGFVIDKFPISRPNLTFSTLTVSNMSPEDSSIYLCSVGDRKETQYFGPGTRLLVL.

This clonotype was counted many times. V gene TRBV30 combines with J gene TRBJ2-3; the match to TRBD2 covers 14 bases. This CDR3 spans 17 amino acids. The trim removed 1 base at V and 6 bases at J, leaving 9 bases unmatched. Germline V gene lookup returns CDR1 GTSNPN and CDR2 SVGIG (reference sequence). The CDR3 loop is CAWSGPTSGGARDTQYF. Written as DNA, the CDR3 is TGTGCCTGGAGTGGCCCGACTAGCGGGGGGGCACGTGATACGCAGTATTTT.

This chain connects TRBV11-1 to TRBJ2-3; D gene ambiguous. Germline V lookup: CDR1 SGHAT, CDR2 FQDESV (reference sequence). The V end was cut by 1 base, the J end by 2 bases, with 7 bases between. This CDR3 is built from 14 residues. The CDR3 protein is CASSLGSSTDTQYF. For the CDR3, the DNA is TGTGCCAGCAGCTTAGGGAGTTCCACAGATACGCAGTATTTT.

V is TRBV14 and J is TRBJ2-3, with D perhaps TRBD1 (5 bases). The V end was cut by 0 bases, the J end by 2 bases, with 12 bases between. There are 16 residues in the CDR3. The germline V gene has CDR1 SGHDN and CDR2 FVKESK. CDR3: CASSQDWTSYTDTQYF. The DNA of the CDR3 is TGTGCCAGCAGCCAAGATTGGACAAGCTACACAGATACGCAGTATTTT. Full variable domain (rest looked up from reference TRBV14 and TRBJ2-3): EAGVTQFPSHSVIEKGQTVTLRCDPISGHDNLYWYRRVMGKEIKFLLHFVKESKQDESGMPNNRFLAERTGGTYSTLKVQPAELEDSGVYFCASSQDWTSYTDTQYFGPGTRLTVL.

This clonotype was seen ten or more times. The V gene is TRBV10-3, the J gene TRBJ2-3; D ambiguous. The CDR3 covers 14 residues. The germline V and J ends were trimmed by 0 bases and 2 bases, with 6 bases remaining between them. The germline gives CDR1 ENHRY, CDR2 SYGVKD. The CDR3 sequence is CAISESGITDTQYF. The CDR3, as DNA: TGTGCCATCAGTGAGTCAGGGATCACAGATACGCAGTATTTT.

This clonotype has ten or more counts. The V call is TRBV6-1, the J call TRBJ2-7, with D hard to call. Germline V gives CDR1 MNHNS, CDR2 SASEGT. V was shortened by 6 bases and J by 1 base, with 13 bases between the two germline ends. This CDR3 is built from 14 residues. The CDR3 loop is CASSSLPSSYEQYF. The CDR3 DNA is TGTGCCAGCAGCTCCCTACCCTCGTCCTACGAGCAGTACTTC.

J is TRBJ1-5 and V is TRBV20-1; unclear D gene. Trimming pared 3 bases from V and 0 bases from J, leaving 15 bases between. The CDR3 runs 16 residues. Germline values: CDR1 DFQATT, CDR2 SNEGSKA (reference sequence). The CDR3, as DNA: TGCAGTGCTAGCGAAGGGTCTTCCCTTAGCAATCAGCCCCAGCATTTT. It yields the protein CSASEGSSLSNQPQHF.

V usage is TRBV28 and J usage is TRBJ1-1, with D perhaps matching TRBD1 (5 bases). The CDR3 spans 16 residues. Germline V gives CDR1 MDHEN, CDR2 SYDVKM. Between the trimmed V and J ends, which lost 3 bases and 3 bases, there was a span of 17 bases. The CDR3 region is CASSFLIGGRDTEAFF. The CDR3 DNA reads TGTGCCAGCAGTTTCCTAATCGGGGGTCGGGACACTGAAGCTTTCTTT.

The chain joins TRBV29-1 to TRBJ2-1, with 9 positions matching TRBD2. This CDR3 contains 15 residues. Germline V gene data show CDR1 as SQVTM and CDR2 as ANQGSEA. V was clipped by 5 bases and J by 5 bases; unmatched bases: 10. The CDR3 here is CSVRLLAGADNEQFF. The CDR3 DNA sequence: TGCAGCGTTCGCCTGTTAGCGGGGGCCGACAATGAGCAGTTCTTC.

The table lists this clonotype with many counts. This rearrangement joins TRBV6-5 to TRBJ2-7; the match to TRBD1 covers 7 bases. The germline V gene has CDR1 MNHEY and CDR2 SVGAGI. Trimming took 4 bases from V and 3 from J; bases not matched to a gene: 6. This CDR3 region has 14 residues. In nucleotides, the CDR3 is TGTGCCAGCAGTTTGATCCGGGACAGCTACGAGCAGTACTTC. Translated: CASSLIRDSYEQYF.

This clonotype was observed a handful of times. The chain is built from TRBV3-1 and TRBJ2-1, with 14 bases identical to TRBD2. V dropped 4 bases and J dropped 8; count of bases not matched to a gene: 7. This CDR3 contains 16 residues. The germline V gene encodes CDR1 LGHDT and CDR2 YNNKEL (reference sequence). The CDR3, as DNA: TGTGCCAGCAGCCGCCGGACTAGCGGGGGGATCTATGAGCAGTTCTTC. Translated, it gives CASSRRTSGGIYEQFF.

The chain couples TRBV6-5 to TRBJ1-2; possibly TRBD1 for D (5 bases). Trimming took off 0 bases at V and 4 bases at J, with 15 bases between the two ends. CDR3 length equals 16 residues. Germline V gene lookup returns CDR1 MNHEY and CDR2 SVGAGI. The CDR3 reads CASSYSLGAGTYGYTF. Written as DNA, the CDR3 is TGTGCCAGCAGTTACTCTTTAGGGGCCGGGACCTATGGCTACACCTTC.

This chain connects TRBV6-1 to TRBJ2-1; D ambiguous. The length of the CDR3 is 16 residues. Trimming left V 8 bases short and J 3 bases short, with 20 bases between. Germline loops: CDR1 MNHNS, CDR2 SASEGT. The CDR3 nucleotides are TGTGCCAGCGGGGTAACTACCATGGGAATCTACAATGAGCAGTTCTTC. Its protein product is CASGVTTMGIYNEQFF.

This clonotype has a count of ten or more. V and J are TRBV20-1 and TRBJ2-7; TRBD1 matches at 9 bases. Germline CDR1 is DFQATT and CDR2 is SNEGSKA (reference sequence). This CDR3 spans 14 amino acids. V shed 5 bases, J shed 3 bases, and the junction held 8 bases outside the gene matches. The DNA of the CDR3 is TGCAGTGCTCCTACGGACAGGGGACGCTACGAGCAGTACTTC. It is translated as CSAPTDRGRYEQYF.